One TCR beta chain is described in this entry. Antigen: not known. Germline lookup yields CDR1 KGHSH and CDR2 LQKENI. CDR3 length equals 18 residues. V gave up 1 base and J gave up 0 bases, with 16 bases separating them. The entry originates in a study of T cells in Graves' hyperthyroidism and ophthalmopathy. Study-wide points: Within blood appeared most thyroid clonotypes that had expanded above 0.001.

RNA transcripts served as the template for amplifying TCR beta CDR3 regions. In the first-round RT-PCR of the TCR CDR3, the HTBI primer set was used. Via MiXCR, TCRdb re-called the multiplex PCR reads, giving one row per CDR3 protein. Of approximately 350,000 distinct CDR3 sequences in the sample, around 15% are singletons; the top ten hold approximately 20%. The source material was blood. The V gene is TRBV18, the J gene TRBJ1-3; no reliable D call. The sequence derives from a woman aged 60 to 75 with Graves' ophthalmopathy. Here the CDR3 reads CASSPLPSLPSSGNTIYF. The CDR3 nucleotides read TGTGCCAGCTCACCACTACCATCTCTCCCTAGCTCTGGAAACACCATATATTTT.